This T cell receptor beta chain was observed in a study of CD8+ T cells in alopecia areata. It was from PBMCs that CD4+ and CD8+ T cells were sorted. The CDR3 length is 13 residues. V was clipped by 2 bases and J by 3 bases, with 5 bases between them. Germline lookup yields CDR1 SNHLY and CDR2 FYNNEI. Points from the study as a whole: Scalp sequencing also captures normal skin's resident alphabeta T cells. Mouse data revealed clearer TCR sharing than patient data did, a gap possibly tied to HLA. Clonality in lesional scalp, especially alopecia totalis/universalis, exceeded that of normal scalp.

Concerning this clone: Its cognate antigen is unknown.

The authors extracted RNA and reverse transcribed it into cDNA as the sequencing template. TCRdb's copy holds only in-frame clones and misses some; the assay was immunoSEQ multiplex PCR. The data show around 210,000 clones, with around 50% seen just once and approximately 4.9% held by the top ten. The chain has TRBV2 and TRBJ1-5; no clear D gene. Sequences were obtained from CD8+ T cells sorted from blood. This TCR was recovered from a human donor in good health. The CDR3 sequence: CASSERSNQPQHF. The CDR3 DNA sequence: TGTGCCAGCAGTGAAAGATCCAATCAGCCCCAGCATTTT.